The clone carrying this T cell receptor beta chain has more than one count but fewer than ten. The antigen remains undetermined. These data originate in a study of cytomegalovirus exposure and HLA in healthy donors. Study in general: When 300 to 400 donors were genotyped, over 80% of them were found to fall in the Caucasian-associated ancestry cluster.

Whole-study findings and limits: Testing in vitro showed three CMV-associated chains specific for CMV antigens.

CDR3 length: 15 amino acids. V lost 5 bases to trimming and J lost 5 bases; unmatched junction nucleotides: 6. Germline V gene data show CDR1 as SGHVS and CDR2 as FQNEAQ. The PCR was carried out with 60 Vbeta primers and 13 Jbeta primers. Measured with immunoSEQ multiplex PCR; TCRdb has only the in-frame clones, and not every one. The data show approximately 120,000 clones, over 70% seen once. This TCR derives from a woman aged 45-65 years in good health and CMV-seronegative. V usage is TRBV7-8 and J usage is TRBJ1-5, with 10 bases aligning to TRBD1. Sequencing was performed on PBMCs. The CDR3 reads CASSRVGTGDQPQHF. The CDR3 nucleotides read TGTGCCAGCAGCCGGGTAGGGACAGGGGATCAGCCCCAGCATTTT.